This T cell receptor (beta chain) was sequenced for a study of blood T cell repertoires in COVID-19. Whole-study context: Samples representing acute and convalescent COVID-19 were sourced from the United States, Italy and Spain.

In the study's own analysis: Quantification of nucleated cells was approximated via reference gene primer amplification. Clones were read by immunoSEQ multiplex PCR, and TCRdb kept only the in-frame ones, dropping some. From that table come the V and J calls and clone size; the DNA was used to work out D and trimming. The sample lists some 170,000 clones, 90% seen once, with around 17% in the top ten. Germline CDR1 is KGHSH and CDR2 is LQKENI. The CDR3 runs to 14 residues. This clone was found once. Compared with germline, one end of the junction differs, possibly owing to a read error. Sequencing was performed on peripheral blood. This clonotype was obtained from a man aged 55-75 years with active or convalescent COVID-19. The gene calls are TRBV18 and TRBJ1-5, with 8 bases identical to TRBD1. CDR3: CASAPRGQNQPQHF. The CDR3 nucleotides are TGTGCCAGCGCACCCAGGGGGCAGAATCAGCCCCAGCATTTT.